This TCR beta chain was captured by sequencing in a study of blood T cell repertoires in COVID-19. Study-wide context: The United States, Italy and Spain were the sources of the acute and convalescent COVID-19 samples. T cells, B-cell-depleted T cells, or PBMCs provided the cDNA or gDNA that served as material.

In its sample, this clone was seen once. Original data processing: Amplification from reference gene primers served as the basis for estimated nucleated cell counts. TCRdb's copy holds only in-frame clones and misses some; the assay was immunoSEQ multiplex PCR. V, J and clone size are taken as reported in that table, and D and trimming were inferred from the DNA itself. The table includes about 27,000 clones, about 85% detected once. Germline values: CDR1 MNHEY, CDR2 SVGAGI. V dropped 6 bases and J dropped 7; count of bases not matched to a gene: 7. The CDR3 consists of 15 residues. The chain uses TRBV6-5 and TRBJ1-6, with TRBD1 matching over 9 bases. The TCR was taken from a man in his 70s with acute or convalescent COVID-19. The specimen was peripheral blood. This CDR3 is CASRPSTGGNSPLHF. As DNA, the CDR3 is TGTGCCAGCAGACCTTCGACAGGGGGGAATTCACCCCTCCACTTT.